The 3 T cell receptor beta chains reported below all come from one sample, sequenced in a study of shared clonotypes between healthy human individuals. Here immunoSEQ multiplex PCR was the method, and the copy in TCRdb shows in-frame clones only, minus some. The profile shows roughly 590,000 clones, roughly 96% of them singletons. Naive CD8 cells comprised CD45RO-negative, CCR7-positively selected cells, excluding terminally differentiated effector memory CD45RA+ cells. The sample consisted of naive CD8+ T cells sorted from blood. The source of these receptors is a woman aged 25 to 39 in good health.

The chain employs TRBV11-1 and TRBJ2-4, with 7 bases identical to TRBD1. V lost 5 bases to trimming and J lost 5 bases; unmatched junction nucleotides: 12. The CDR3 loop spans 16 amino acids. Germline-derived CDR1 and CDR2 are SGHAT and FQDESV (reference sequence). CDR3 sequence reads: CASSEKEGTVENIQYF. The CDR3 DNA sequence: TGTGCCAGCAGCGAGAAAGAGGGGACAGTGGAAAACATTCAGTACTTC.

The gene calls are TRBV28 and TRBJ2-7; 9 bases are shared with TRBD1. Germline V gene lookup returns CDR1 MDHEN and CDR2 SYDVKM. The CDR3 runs 13 residues. The ends lost 4 bases at V and 9 bases at J; junction bases unmatched: 7. The CDR3, as DNA: TGTGCCAGCAGTTGGGACAGGGATGCGGTGCAGTACTTC. It translates to CASSWDRDAVQYF.

The chain carries TRBV13 and TRBJ2-5; no firm D call. This CDR3 comprises 14 residues. CDR1 is PRHDT, CDR2 FYEKMQ, per germline (reference sequence). V gave up 1 base and J gave up 2 bases, with 8 bases separating them. The CDR3 sequence: CASSLVLYQETQYF. The CDR3, as DNA: TGTGCCAGCAGCTTAGTATTATATCAAGAGACCCAGTACTTC.